This TCR beta chain was captured by sequencing in a study of cytotoxic CD8 clonotypes in ibrutinib-treated CLL. Overall study findings and caveats: Patients had baseline clonality above age-matched healthy donors, and this clonality moved with circulating CD8+ T-cell counts.

The TCR beta libraries used 2 to 2.5 micrograms of genomic DNA that came from cryopreserved PBMCs. A remark on this clone: Its antigen is still unknown.

Here immunoSEQ multiplex PCR was the method, and the copy in TCRdb shows in-frame clones only, minus some. The data contain hundreds of thousands of clones, about 80% of them singletons. Germline V gene sequence: CDR1 LNHDA, CDR2 SQIVND (reference sequence). J was trimmed by 7 bases and V by 4 bases; bases with no gene match: 7. CDR3 length: 15 residues. The chain has TRBV19 and TRBJ1-5, with 10 bases identical to TRBD1. The TCR was taken from a human donor with chronic lymphocytic leukemia. The source was PBMCs, collected before ibrutinib treatment. The CDR3 region is CASSTRDRGGQPQHF. In DNA form, the CDR3 reads TGTGCCAGTAGTACCCGGGACAGGGGCGGGCAGCCCCAGCATTTT.